The 8 T cell receptor beta chains below were found in one sample sequenced in a study of CD8 T cells in ankylosing spondylitis. TCRdb processed the 5' RACE reads anew with MiXCR; each CDR3 protein has one entry. The table shows approximately 100,000 distinct CDR3 sequences, with about 7.7% occurring only once. Material for sequencing was blood, either unsorted or a sorted T cell fraction (not recorded which). These TCRs come from a male donor with ankylosing spondylitis or in good health (not recorded which).

In this sample, this clonotype turned up many times. The gene calls are TRBV3-1 and TRBJ1-5; no clear D. The CDR3 covers 12 residues. Germline lookup yields CDR1 LGHDT and CDR2 YNNKEL (reference sequence). Trimming cost V 4 bases and J 9 bases, with 10 bases left between them. The CDR3 loop is CASSPLAGPQHF. In DNA, the CDR3 is TGTGCCAGCAGCCCCTTGGCGGGGCCCCAGCATTTT.

This clonotype was detected ten times or more. The chain carries TRBV11-2 and TRBJ1-2; a weak D match, TRBD1 (6 bases). The CDR3 runs 15 residues. CDR1 is SGHAT and CDR2 is FQNNGV in the germline V gene. V dropped 5 bases and J dropped 4 bases, with 17 bases sitting between them. CDR3 residues: CASSLGGGRIYGYTF. Written as DNA, the CDR3 is TGTGCCAGCAGCCTAGGGGGGGGGCGGATCTATGGCTACACCTTC. Filled out from reference TRBV11-2 and TRBJ1-2, the complete variable domain reads EAGVAQSPRYKIIEKRQSVAFWCNPISGHATLYWYQQILGQGPKLLIQFQNNGVVDDSQLPKDRFSAERLKGVDSTLKIQPAKLEDSAVYLCASSLGGGRIYGYTFGSGTRLTVV.

This clonotype was seen at least ten times. The CDR3 loop reads CASRPPNTEAFF. The CDR3 bases are TGTGCCAGTCGACCCCCGAACACTGAAGCTTTCTTT. The chain recombines TRBV18 with TRBJ1-1; unclear D gene. There are 12 residues in the CDR3. Trimming took off 9 bases at V and 1 base at J, with 9 bases between the two ends. Germline lookup yields CDR1 KGHSH and CDR2 LQKENI.

There are many counts of this clonotype. The chain recombines TRBV7-9 with TRBJ1-4; perhaps TRBD1 as D (6 bases). This CDR3 region has 15 residues. From germline, CDR1 is SEHNR and CDR2 FQNEAQ (reference sequence). The ends were cut back, 5 bases at V and 3 bases at J, with 13 bases in the middle. This CDR3 is CASSQTTGPNEKLFF. In DNA, the CDR3 is TGTGCCAGCAGCCAAACGACAGGACCTAATGAAAAACTGTTTTTT.

This rearrangement joins TRBV19 to TRBJ1-4; TRBD1 is a possible D gene (6 bases). From germline, CDR1 is LNHDA and CDR2 SQIVND (reference sequence). This CDR3 is built from 14 residues. The V and J ends lost 7 bases and 3 bases respectively, with 12 bases between them. DNA for the CDR3: TGTGCCAGTAAGCAACAGGGATCTAATGAAAAACTGTTTTTT. This codes for CASKQQGSNEKLFF.

The sample holds many counts of this clonotype. The chain employs TRBV29-1 and TRBJ2-7, with a possible D match to TRBD1 (6 bases). Germline V gene lookup returns CDR1 SQVTM and CDR2 ANQGSEA. The V gene lost 2 bases and the J gene lost 3 bases, with 14 bases spanning the gap. The CDR3 runs 14 residues. CDR3 nucleotide sequence: TGCAGCGTTGAATCCCCGGACAGAAACTACGAGCAGTACTTC. Translating gives CSVESPDRNYEQYF.

The table lists this clonotype with a few counts. The chain uses TRBV4-2 and TRBJ2-7, with 11 bases fitting TRBD2. Germline V CDR1 and CDR2: LGHNA, YNFKEQ. This CDR3 contains 17 residues. V was clipped by 0 bases and J by 2 bases; unmatched bases: 6. The CDR3 DNA sequence: TGTGCCAGCAGCCAAGAAGCGGTAGCGGGAGGGCCCTACGAGCAGTACTTC. Translated: CASSQEAVAGGPYEQYF.

The V call is TRBV20-1, the J call TRBJ1-4; D gene unclear. CDR1 and CDR2 from the germline V gene are DFQATT and SNEGSKA (reference sequence). The length of the CDR3 is 13 residues. Deletions cut 4 bases from V and 2 bases from J, with 8 bases between. The CDR3 DNA follows: TGCAGTGCTAAAGTCTCCACTAATGAAAAACTGTTTTTT. Protein sequence: CSAKVSTNEKLFF.